This T cell receptor (beta chain) was sequenced during a study of shared clonotypes between healthy human individuals. Naive CD8 cells comprised CD45RO-negative, CCR7-positively selected cells, excluding terminally differentiated effector memory CD45RA+ cells. Nashville, Tennessee was home to all donors, each a Caucasian adult. Assay: immunoSEQ multiplex PCR; the TCRdb copy retains only in-frame clones and omits some. The data show about 2 million clones, about 95% seen once. This CDR3 is built from 14 residues. In germline, CDR1 is WNHNN, CDR2 SYGVQD (reference sequence). Trimming took 5 bases from V and 5 from J; bases not matched to a gene: 8.

This clonotype originated in a man between 18 and 29 years old in good health. The V and J genes are TRBV10-1 and TRBJ2-7; 8 bases are shared with TRBD1. Sequencing was carried out using naive CD8+ T cells sorted from blood. CDR3 nucleotide sequence: TGCGCCAGCAGTCCGACAGGGGACATCCACGAGCAGTACTTC. It yields the protein CASSPTGDIHEQYF.